This T cell receptor (beta chain) stems from a study of tumor-infiltrating lymphocytes in primary liver carcinoma. Unsorted whole blood yielded the blood RNA, and germline DNA was also extracted. The investigators made TCR beta cDNA from 400 to 500 ng total RNA, using a constant-region primer. Investigators got TCR beta libraries out of three nested multiplex PCR rounds, done with slightly modified ARM-PCR. The first two PCR rounds used TRBV1-TRBV30 forward primers with a C-beta reverse primer, 9 to 10 cycles each. TCRdb reprocessed the multiplex PCR reads via MiXCR and lists one record per CDR3 protein. This table holds 330,000 or so distinct CDR3 sequences, approximately 65% found once. Germline-derived CDR1 and CDR2 are SGHRS and YFSETQ. The ends lost 4 bases at V and 3 bases at J; junction bases unmatched: 10. The CDR3 is 16 residues long.

Sequencing input: peripheral blood. The origin of this receptor is a man aged 40-49 years with primary liver carcinoma and hepatitis B virus infection. This chain links TRBV5-1 with TRBJ2-7; 10 nucleotides agree with TRBD2. The CDR3 DNA reads TGCGCCAGCAGCCCCATCACCGGGACTAGCGTCTACGAGCAGTACTTC. Translating gives CASSPITGTSVYEQYF.